This T cell receptor (beta chain) was sequenced for a study of cytomegalovirus exposure and HLA in healthy donors (dated 2017 in TCRdb). In terms of the full investigation: An earlier analysis of some 620 of the donors reported approximately 280 Gb of sequence data and 117 million unique TCR beta sequences obtained from about 200 million T cells. In an earlier analysis of 500 to 650 of the donors, high-throughput TCR beta sequencing was used to judge whether each TCR beta V gene segment behaved as functional or pseudogenic. In addition to the first cohort of several hundred subjects, a separate validation cohort of 120 different subjects was used. The study aimed to test whether signatures of past pathogen exposure could be identified by cataloging public T cell receptors. Donor age, sex, ethnicity and CMV serostatus were compiled together with the repertoire data. The T cell repertoires of around 730 subjects were profiled by immunosequencing and related to cytomegalovirus serostatus. Among over 350 genotyped donors of the cohort, an average of approximately 230,000 unique TCR beta nucleotide sequences were sequenced per donor, about a sixth of them non-productive. A later genetic analysis used genome-wide SNP genotypes for about 65% of the 666 donors, treating that subset as a discovery cohort. The number of typed donors differed by locus: about 629-630 for A, B, C, DRB1 and DQB1; some 540 for DQA1; some 610 for DPA1; and about 450 for DPB1. The study combined high-throughput TCR immunosequencing, statistical association of individual TCRs with disease status, and machine learning to predict cytomegalovirus infection status. Because of strong linkage in the cohort, five DR-DQ haplotypes were treated as single units for association and clustering. A later analysis re-examined previously published TCR beta repertoires from more than 650 donors and added high-resolution HLA genotyping to investigate patterns of TCR occurrence. HLA typing covered class I and class II loci at four-digit resolution. An early release covering about 600 HLA-typed donors comprised about 320 gigabases of sequencing data and 85 million to 100 million unique TCR sequences. All discovery cohort repertoires had been generated using a single sequencing platform. Rather than drawing on any new phenotypic data, the later analysis identified candidate immune exposures from TCR beta sequences and the way those sequences occurred across donors. Of the roughly 400 genotyped donors, 75% to 85% were placed in the genetic ancestry cluster associated with self-reported Caucasian donors. Study-wide conclusions, independent of this receptor: In both the original and validation cohorts, the classifier was reported to diagnose cytomegalovirus status with high specificity and sensitivity. In the study, some 180 TCR beta chains were listed as associated with cytomegalovirus. According to a later genetic analysis, donors in an Asian-associated ancestry cluster had fewer N-insertions in productive TCRs than the approximately 630-donor mean. A later analysis associated about 16,000 TCR beta sequences with specific HLA alleles at a false discovery rate of 0.05. Most CMV-associated TCR beta chains appeared to be HLA-restricted in a later analysis, and the HLA associations seemed to be driven largely by CMV exposure. A later analysis reported that several top co-occurrence clusters appeared linked to parvovirus B19, influenza, CMV and Epstein-Barr virus. Strong co-occurrence of HLA alleles, especially DR and DQ, made assigning TCR associations to individual alleles difficult. In vitro tests confirmed that a few of the cytomegalovirus-associated TCR beta chains recognize cytomegalovirus antigens. Linkage disequilibrium might explain the correlated functional status among segregating V segments, but an unknown experimental factor could not be ruled out. A later genetic analysis associated a missense DCLRE1C variant with V-gene and J-gene trimming of TCR beta chains, and an independent cohort replicated the association. A group of highly shared sequence variants was considered likely to be a technical artifact of the sequencing pipeline. Because some donors lacked HLA typing at each locus, the association tests relied only on the typed subset. While some public TCRs were present in many individuals, most TCR sequences turned up only very rarely across donors. The cohort was sequenced for TCR beta chains only, and without alpha or paired-chain data the features that could be detected were limited. The presence/absence analyses assumed that sequencing depth was roughly uniform across donors, and that assumption may not be true. Compared with equally common non-associated chains, HLA-associated TCR beta chains in a later analysis were more clonally expanded and had lower generation probabilities. Roughly 15 rarely observed V segments, including chromosome 9 orphons, were excluded from the earlier analysis of several hundred of the donors because counts were too low. According to the authors, the approach could potentially be generalized to other disease states and immunological phenotypes. In a later analysis, TCR association rates were found to vary across HLA loci, with the most associated TCRs seen for DRB1 alleles and the fewest for HLA-C alleles. In an earlier analysis of 587 of the donors, most TCR beta V segments appeared in productive rearrangements about 87% or about 30% of the time, broadly matching IMGT annotations. Some IMGT-functional V segments, including TRBV6-2 and TRBV6-3, could not be told apart with the 87-base-pair reads, so those segments were excluded. A further reported finding was that TCR beta sequences accurately predicted the HLA-A and HLA-B alleles for most subjects in the first cohort. For the cohort, immune exposure information was limited to CMV serostatus.

Concerning this clone itself: No antigen is known for it.

Receptors were amplified or captured by the immunoSEQ multiplex PCR assay. For the multiplex PCR, a mixture combining 60 forward primers for TCR Vbeta segments and 13 reverse primers for TCR Jbeta segments was used. Amplification of the CDR3 region of rearranged TCR beta genes was performed with a multiplex PCR assay on genomic DNA. The amplified TCR beta libraries were sequenced on the Illumina HiSeq System as 87-base-pair reads. Turning to the authors' computational methods: In a later analysis, tens of millions of unique TCR beta chains were counted across the approximately 620 repertoires, and approximately 11 million of these chains were shared by at least two donors. To remove PCR and sequencing errors, raw reads were error-corrected and collapsed into unique sequences using a nearest-neighbor algorithm that merged closely related sequences. To assign V, D and J gene segments, CDR3 sequences were aligned to IMGT reference sequences. Each retained sequence needed at least a six-nucleotide match to both a V gene segment and a J gene segment. Rearrangements were called productive when the CDR3 lacked stop codons and stayed in frame with V and J; all others were non-productive. CDR3 was defined according to IMGT convention as the region running from the second conserved V-encoded cysteine to the conserved J-encoded phenylalanine. The earlier analysis of about 530 of the donors excluded any sequence lacking an unambiguous match to a single V gene segment. An earlier analysis of fewer than 750 of the donors classified V segments as functional when productive rearrangements were above 56.7% and as segregating when the standard deviation between donors was above 5%. A statistical classification framework was built to diagnose cytomegalovirus status from the catalog of TCR beta chain sequences. V and J gene assignment, in a later analysis, came from comparing TCR nucleotide sequences with IMGT/GENE-DB human TR gene sequences. The TCRdist pipeline was used in a later analysis to assign CDR3 sequences and most-parsimonious VDJ recombination scenarios. In a later analysis, each TCR beta chain was defined by its CDR3 amino acid sequence together with its V-gene family, and reads lacking a unique V-gene family were excluded. To address suspected cross-contamination and a sequencing artifact, a later analysis removed over 500 highly shared, low-generation-probability nucleotide sequences. In a later analysis, a clonal expansion index was calculated for each public chain from normalized within-repertoire ranks of inferred template counts. A later analysis computed generation probabilities with a VDJ recombination model fitted to out-of-frame rearrangements, and checked the results against IGoR. A later analysis scored TCR-TCR, TCR-HLA and TCR-CMV co-occurrence with hypergeometric tests, applying a repertoire-size bias correction to TCR pairs. A later analysis estimated false discovery rates by permuting HLA or CMV assignments 20 times. In a later analysis, co-occurring TCRs were grouped with DBSCAN, and TCRdist sequence similarity was added when clustering was performed within HLA-allele-positive subsets. Repertoires with fewer than 30,000 or more than 120,000 public chains were left out of co-occurrence clustering, as were about 5 repertoires with anomalous nucleotide sharing. Here the immuneACCESS table is served through TCRdb, limited to in-frame sequences with V and J called. Missing clones are a known gap in these copies; in checked studies unresolved V genes cover under half, and the rest lacks a known reason. V, J and clone size reflect that table, while D and trimming were determined from the DNA. The table held for this sample gives around 60,000 clones. The biggest ten clones account for approximately 5.3% of the sample.

The cohort consisted of 666 healthy bone marrow donors. At the time of sampling, every cohort member was nominally healthy, though immune exposures that went unrecorded were likely present. The donor was CMV seropositive and was included in the group of 290 or so seropositive cohort members. A peripheral blood sample was provided by each donor, and peripheral blood mononuclear cells were used for TCR beta sequencing. Genomic DNA was extracted from the blood cell samples with the Qiagen DNeasy Blood Extraction Kit. The germline V and J ends show losses of 7 bases and 3 bases respectively, and no gene match explains 10 bases of the junction. There are 14 amino acids in the CDR3, from cysteine to phenylalanine inclusive. Only the CDR3 part of the read is kept: 42 bases, read in frame from the first base. The germline V gene supplies CDR1 SQVTM and CDR2 ANQGSEA.

This TCR came from a young man in good health and CMV-seropositive. The V gene is TRBV29-1 and the J gene is TRBJ2-3, and 7 junctional nucleotides match TRBD1. The sequenced material came from PBMCs. The nucleotide sequence is TGCAGCGGAGGGCCTAGCAGGGGGACAGATACGCAGTATTTT. Its protein reads: CSGGPSRGTDTQYF.